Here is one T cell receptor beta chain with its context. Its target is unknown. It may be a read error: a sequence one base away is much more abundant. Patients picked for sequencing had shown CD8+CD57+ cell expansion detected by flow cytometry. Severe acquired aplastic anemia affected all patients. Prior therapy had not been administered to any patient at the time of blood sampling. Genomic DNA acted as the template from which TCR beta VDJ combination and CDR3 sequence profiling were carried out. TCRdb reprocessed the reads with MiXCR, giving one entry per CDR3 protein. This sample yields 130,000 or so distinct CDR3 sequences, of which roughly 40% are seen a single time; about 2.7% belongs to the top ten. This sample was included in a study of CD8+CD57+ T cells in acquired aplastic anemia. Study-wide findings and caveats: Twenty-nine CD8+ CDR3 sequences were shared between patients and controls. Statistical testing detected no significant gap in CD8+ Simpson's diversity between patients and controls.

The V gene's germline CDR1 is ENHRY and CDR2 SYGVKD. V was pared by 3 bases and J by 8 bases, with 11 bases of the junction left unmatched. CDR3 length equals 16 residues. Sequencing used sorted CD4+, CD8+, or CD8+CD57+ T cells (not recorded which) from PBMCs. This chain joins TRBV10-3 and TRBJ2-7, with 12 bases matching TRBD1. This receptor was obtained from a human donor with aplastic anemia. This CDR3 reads CAISDRDRGRREKQYV. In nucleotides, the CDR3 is TGTGCCATCAGTGACCGGGACAGGGGGCGAAGGGAGAAGCAGTACGTC.